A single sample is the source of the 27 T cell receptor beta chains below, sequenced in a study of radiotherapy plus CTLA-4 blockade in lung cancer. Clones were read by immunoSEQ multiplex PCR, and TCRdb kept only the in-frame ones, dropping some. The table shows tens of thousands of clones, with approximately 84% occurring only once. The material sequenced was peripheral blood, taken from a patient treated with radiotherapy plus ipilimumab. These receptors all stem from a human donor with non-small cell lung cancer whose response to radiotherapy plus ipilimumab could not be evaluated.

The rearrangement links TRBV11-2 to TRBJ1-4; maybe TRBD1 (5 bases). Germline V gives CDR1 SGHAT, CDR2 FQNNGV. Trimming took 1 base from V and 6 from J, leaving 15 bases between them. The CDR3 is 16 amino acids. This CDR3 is CASSLGQLHEDEKLFF. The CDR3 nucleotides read TGTGCCAGCAGCTTAGGACAGCTGCACGAGGATGAAAAACTGTTTTTT.

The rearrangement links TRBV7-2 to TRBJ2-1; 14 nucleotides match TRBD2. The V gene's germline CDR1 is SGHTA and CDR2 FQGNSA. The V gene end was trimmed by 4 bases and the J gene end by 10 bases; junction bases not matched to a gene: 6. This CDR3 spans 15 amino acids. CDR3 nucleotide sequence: TGTGCCAGCAGCTCCGGACTAGCGGGAGGTTCGGAGCAGTTCTTC. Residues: CASSSGLAGGSEQFF.

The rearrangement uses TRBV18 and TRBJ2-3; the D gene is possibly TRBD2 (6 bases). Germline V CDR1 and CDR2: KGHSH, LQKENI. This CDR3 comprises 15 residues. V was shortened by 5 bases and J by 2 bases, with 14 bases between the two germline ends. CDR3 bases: TGTGCCAGCTCAGATCTGGGAGGATACACAGATACGCAGTATTTT. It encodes CASSDLGGYTDTQYF.

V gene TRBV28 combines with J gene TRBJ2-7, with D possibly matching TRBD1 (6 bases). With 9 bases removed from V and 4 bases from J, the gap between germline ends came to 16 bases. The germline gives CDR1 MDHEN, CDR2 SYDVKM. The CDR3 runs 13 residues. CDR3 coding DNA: TGTGCCAGTAGGACAGTCTTCATGTACGAGCAGTACTTC. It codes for CASRTVFMYEQYF.

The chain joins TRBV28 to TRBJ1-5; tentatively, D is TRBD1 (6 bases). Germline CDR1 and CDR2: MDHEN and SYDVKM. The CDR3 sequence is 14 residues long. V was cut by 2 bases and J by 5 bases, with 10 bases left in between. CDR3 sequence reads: CASSLGQFHQPQHF. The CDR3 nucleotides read TGTGCCAGCAGTTTAGGACAGTTCCATCAGCCCCAGCATTTT.

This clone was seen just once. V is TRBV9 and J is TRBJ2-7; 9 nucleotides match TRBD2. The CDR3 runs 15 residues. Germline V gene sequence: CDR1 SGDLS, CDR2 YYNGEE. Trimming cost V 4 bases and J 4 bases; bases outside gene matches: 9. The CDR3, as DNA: TGTGCCAGCAGCCCCCATCTCCTAGCGGGATACGAGCAGTACTTC. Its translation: CASSPHLLAGYEQYF. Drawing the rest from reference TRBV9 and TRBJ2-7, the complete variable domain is DSGVTQTPKHLITATGQRVTLRCSPRSGDLSVYWYQQSLDQGLQFLIQYYNGEERAKGNILERFSAQQFPDLHSELNLSSLELGDSALYFCASSPHLLAGYEQYFGPGTRLTVT.

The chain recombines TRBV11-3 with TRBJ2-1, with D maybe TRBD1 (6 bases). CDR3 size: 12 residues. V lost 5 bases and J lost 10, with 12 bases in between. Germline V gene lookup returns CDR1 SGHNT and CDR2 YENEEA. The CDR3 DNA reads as TGTGCCAGCAGCAACAGGGTGGGGGAGCAGTTCTTC. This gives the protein CASSNRVGEQFF. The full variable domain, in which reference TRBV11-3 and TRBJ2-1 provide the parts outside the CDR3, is EAGVVQSPRYKIIEKKQPVAFWCNPISGHNTLYWYLQNLGQGPELLIRYENEEAVDDSQLPKDRFSAERLKGVDSTLKIQPAELGDSAVYLCASSNRVGEQFFGPGTRLTVL.

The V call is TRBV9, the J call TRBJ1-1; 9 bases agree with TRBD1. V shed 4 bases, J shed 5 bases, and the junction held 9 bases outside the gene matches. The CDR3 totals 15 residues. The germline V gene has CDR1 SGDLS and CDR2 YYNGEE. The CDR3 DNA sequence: TGTGCCAGCAGCACAGGGACAGGGCGGGAGACTGAAGCTTTCTTT. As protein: CASSTGTGRETEAFF.

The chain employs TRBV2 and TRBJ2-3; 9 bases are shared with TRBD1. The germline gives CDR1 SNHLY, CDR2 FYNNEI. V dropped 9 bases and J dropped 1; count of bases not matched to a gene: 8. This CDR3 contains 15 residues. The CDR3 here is CASTWDRAGTDTQYF. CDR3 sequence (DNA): TGTGCCAGTACCTGGGACAGGGCCGGCACAGATACGCAGTATTTT.

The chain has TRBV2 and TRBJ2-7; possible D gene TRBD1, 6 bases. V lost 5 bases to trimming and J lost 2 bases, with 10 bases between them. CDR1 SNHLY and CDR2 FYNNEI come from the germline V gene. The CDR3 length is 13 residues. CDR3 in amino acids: CASSSGHPYEQYF. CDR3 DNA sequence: TGTGCCAGCAGTTCGGGACACCCCTACGAGCAGTACTTC.

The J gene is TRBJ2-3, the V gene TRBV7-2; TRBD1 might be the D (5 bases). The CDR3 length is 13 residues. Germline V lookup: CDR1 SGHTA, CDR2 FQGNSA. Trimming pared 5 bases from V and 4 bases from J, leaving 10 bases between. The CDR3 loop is CASSPQVPDTQYF. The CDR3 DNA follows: TGTGCCAGCAGCCCACAGGTGCCAGATACGCAGTATTTT.

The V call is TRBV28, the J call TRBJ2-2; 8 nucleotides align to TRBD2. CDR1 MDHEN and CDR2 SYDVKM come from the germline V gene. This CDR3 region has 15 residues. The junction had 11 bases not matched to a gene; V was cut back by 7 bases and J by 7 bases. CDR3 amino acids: CASTRAGVRIGELFF. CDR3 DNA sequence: TGTGCCAGCACTCGAGCGGGAGTAAGGATCGGGGAGCTGTTTTTT.

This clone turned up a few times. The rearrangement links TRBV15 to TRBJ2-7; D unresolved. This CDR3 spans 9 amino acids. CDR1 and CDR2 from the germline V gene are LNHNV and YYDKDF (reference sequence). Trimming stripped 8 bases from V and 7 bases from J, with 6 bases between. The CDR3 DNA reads TGTGCCACCGAGAGAGAGCAGTACTTC. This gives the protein CATEREQYF.

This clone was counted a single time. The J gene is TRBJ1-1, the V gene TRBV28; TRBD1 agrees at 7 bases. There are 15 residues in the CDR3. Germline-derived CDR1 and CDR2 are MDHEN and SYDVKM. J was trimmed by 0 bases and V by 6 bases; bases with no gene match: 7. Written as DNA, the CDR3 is TGTGCCAGCAGGCCCCGACAGGGCTTGAACACTGAAGCTTTCTTT. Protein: CASRPRQGLNTEAFF.

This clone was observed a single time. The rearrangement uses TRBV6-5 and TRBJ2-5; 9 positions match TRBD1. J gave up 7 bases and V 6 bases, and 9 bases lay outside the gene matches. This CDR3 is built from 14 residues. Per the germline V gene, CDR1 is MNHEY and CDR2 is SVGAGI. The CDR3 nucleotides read TGTGCCAGCAGGGGAGGGGACAGGGTAGGGACCCAGTACTTC. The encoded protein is CASRGGDRVGTQYF.

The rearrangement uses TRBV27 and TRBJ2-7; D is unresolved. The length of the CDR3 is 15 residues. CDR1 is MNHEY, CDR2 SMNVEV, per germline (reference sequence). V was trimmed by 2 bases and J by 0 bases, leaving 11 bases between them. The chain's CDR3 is CASSLSAASSYEQYF. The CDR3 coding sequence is TGTGCCAGCAGTTTAAGCGCTGCATCCTCCTACGAGCAGTACTTC.

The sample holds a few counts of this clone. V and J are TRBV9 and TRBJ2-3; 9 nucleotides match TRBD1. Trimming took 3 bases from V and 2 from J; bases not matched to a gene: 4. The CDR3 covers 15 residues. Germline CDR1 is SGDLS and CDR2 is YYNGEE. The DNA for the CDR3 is TGTGCCAGCAGCGCCCGGGACAGGGTCACAGATACGCAGTATTTT. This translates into CASSARDRVTDTQYF.

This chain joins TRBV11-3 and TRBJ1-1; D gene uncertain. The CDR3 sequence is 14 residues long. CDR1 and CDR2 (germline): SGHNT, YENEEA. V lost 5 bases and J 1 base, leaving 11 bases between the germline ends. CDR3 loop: CASSRTGGNTEAFF. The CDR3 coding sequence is TGTGCCAGCAGCCGGACCGGAGGGAACACTGAAGCTTTCTTT.

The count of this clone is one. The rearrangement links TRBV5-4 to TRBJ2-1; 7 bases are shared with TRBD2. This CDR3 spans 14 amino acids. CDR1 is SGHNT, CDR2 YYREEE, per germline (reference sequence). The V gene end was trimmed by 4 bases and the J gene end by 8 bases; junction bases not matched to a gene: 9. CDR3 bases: TGTGCCAGCAGCCCAAAGACTAGCCCACATGAGCAGTTCTTC. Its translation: CASSPKTSPHEQFF. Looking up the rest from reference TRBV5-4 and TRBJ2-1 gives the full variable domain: ETGVTQSPTHLIKTRGQQVTLRCSSQSGHNTVSWYQQALGQGPQFIFQYYREEENGRGNFPPRFSGLQFPNYSSELNVNALELDDSALYLCASSPKTSPHEQFFGPGTRLTVL.

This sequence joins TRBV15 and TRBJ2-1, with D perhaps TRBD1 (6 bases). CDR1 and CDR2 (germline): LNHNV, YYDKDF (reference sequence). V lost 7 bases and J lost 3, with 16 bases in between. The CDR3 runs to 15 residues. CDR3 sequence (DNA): TGTGCCACCAACACGGACAGACAGCTCTACAATGAGCAGTTCTTC. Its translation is CATNTDRQLYNEQFF.

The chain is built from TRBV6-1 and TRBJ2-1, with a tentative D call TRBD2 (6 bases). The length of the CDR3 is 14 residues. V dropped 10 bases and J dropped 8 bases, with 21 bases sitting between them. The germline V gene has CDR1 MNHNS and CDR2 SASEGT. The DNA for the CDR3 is TGTGCCACCACGGGGGAGCGGCCGGCGGATGAGCAGTTCTTC. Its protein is CATTGERPADEQFF.

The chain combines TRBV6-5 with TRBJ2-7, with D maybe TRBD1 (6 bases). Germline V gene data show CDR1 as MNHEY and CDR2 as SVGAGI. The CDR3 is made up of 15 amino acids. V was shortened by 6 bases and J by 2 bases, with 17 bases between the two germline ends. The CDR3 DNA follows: TGTGCCAGCAGCCCGCTTCGACAGGCGACCTACGAGCAGTACTTC. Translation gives CASSPLRQATYEQYF.

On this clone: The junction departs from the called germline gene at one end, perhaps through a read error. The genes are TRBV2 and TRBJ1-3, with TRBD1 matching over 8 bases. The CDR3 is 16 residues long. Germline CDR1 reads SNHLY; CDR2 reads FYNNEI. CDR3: CASSDSRGLGGNTTYF. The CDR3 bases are TGTGCCAGCAGTGATAGCAGGGGGCTCGGTGGAAACACCACATATTTT.

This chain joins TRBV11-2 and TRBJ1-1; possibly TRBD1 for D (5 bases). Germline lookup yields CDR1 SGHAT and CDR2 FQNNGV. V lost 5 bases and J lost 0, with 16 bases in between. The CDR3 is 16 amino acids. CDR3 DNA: TGTGCCAGCAGCCCCGGGGGTACTACTATGAACACTGAAGCTTTCTTT. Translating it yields CASSPGGTTMNTEAFF.

For the CDR3, the DNA is TGCGCCAGCAGCCAGCCCCGACTAGCTAGGGAGACCCAGTACTTC. Its protein is CASSQPRLARETQYF. V is TRBV4-1 and J is TRBJ2-5, with 7 bases that match TRBD2. V lost 3 bases to trimming and J lost 5 bases; unmatched junction nucleotides: 9. Germline assignment: CDR1 MGHRA and CDR2 YSYEKL. This CDR3 contains 15 residues.

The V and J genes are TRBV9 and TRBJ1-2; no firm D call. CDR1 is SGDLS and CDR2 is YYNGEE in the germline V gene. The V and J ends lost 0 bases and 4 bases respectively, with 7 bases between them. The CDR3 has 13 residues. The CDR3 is CASSVDRGYGYTF. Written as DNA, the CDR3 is TGTGCCAGCAGCGTAGACCGAGGCTATGGCTACACCTTC.

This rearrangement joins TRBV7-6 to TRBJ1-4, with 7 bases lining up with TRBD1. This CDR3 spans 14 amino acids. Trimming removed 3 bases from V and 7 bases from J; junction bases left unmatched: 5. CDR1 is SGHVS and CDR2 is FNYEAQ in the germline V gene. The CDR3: CASSLESGGEKLFF. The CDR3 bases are TGTGCCAGCAGCTTGGAGTCAGGGGGTGAAAAACTGTTTTTT.